The source of this T cell receptor beta chain is a study of molecular identifiers for immune sequencing clone quantification. For the study at large: Replicate RNA came from about 19,000 or 110,000 naive CD8 cells and was split five ways, and four parts were sequenced.

Study-wide points: The study found clones above 20 RNA copies held over 99% of effector molecules and under 1% in naive cells. A shared barcode on identical TCR molecules could lead to underestimated sizes for highly expanded clones.

As previously described, bulk TCR libraries were made using listed TCR primers. TCRdb called the PCR reads again in MiXCR, with one record for every CDR3 protein. Here the sample spans approximately 35,000 distinct CDR3 sequences, under 20% being singletons. The germline CDR1 and CDR2 sequences are SGHDT and YYEEEE. V lost 4 bases, J lost 3 bases, and 19 bases lay in between. CDR3 length equals 17 residues. This clonotype was counted at least ten times. No antigen is known for it. The receptor was derived from a human donor in good health. Some libraries in this study had Jurkat cell RNA spiked in. J is TRBJ2-2 and V is TRBV5-6; TRBD1 is a possible D gene (5 bases). Sequences were obtained from naive CD8+ T cells from blood, with Jurkat cell RNA spiked in. The subset is: FACS-sorted CD8+CD4-CCR7+CD45RA+ naive T cells. The DNA of the CDR3 is TGTGCCAGCAGCCCCGAGGACGTGGGGCCAGACACCGGGGAGCTGTTTTTT. It specifies CASSPEDVGPDTGELFF.